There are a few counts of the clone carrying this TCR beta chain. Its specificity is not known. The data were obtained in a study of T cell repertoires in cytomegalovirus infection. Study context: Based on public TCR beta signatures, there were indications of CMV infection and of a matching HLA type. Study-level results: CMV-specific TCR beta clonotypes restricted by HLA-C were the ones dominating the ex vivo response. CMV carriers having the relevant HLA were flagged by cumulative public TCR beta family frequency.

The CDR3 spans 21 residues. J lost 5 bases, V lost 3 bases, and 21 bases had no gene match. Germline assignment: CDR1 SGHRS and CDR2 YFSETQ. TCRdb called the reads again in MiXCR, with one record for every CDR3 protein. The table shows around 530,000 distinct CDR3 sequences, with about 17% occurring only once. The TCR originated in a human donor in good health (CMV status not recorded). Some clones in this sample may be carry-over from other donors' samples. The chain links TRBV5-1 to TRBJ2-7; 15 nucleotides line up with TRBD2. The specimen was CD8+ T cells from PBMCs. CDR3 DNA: TGCGCCAGCAGCTCGGGACAGGGGAGTTCGGGACTAGCGGGAGGCTTGAACGAGCAGTACTTC. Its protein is CASSSGQGSSGLAGGLNEQYF.